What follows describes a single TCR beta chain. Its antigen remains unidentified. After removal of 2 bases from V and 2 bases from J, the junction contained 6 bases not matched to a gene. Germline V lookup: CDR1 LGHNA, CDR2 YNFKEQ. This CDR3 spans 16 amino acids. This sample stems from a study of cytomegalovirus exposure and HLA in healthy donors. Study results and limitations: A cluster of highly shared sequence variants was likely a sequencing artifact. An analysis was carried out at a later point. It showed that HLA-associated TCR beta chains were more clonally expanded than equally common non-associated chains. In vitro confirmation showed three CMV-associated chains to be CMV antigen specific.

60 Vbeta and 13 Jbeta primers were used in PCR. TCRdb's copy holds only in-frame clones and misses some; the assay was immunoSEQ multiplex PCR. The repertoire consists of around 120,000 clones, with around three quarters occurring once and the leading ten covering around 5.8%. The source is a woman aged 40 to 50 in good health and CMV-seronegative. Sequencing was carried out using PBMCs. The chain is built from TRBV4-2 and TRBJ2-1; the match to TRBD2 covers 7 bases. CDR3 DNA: TGTGCCAGCAGCCAAAGAAGCGGGAAAGCCTACAATGAGCAGTTCTTC. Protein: CASSQRSGKAYNEQFF.